Shown below are 32 T cell receptor beta chains from a single sample sequenced in a study of cytomegalovirus exposure and HLA in healthy donors (dated by TCRdb to 2017 to 2019). The library relied on the immunoSEQ multiplex PCR assay. The multiplex PCR relied on a mix of 60 forward primers for TCR Vbeta segments and 13 reverse primers for TCR Jbeta segments. The clones in this table, taken by TCRdb from immuneACCESS, are in-frame only. Not every clone is retained; where verified, under half of the shortfall comes from an unresolved V gene, and the cause of the rest is unknown. This sample holds 65,000 or so clones; about 78% were observed only once. Under 3% of the sample is taken by the ten largest. Input material: PBMCs. The receptors stem from a girl aged 5-17 years in good health and CMV-seropositive.

This chain's CDR3 is CASSQEGLQYNEQFF. DNA for the CDR3: TGTGCCAGCAGCCAGGAGGGACTACAGTACAATGAGCAGTTCTTC. The chain is built from TRBV4-2 and TRBJ2-1; 7 nucleotides line up with TRBD2. The CDR3 has 15 residues. The trim removed 3 bases at V and 4 bases at J, leaving 6 bases unmatched. CDR1 and CDR2 from the germline V gene are LGHNA and YNFKEQ.

The rearrangement links TRBV28 to TRBJ1-5, with D perhaps TRBD1 (5 bases). Trimming left V 8 bases short and J 9 bases short, with 8 bases between. CDR1 and CDR2 from the germline V gene are MDHEN and SYDVKM. There are 10 residues in the CDR3. The DNA for the CDR3 is TGTGCCAGCGGGGGGGGGCCCCAGCATTTT. Its protein is CASGGGPQHF.

This clone was seen once. CDR3 coding DNA: TGCGCCAGCCACGGGACAGGGGTAGGGAACACTGAAGCTTTCTTT. Protein sequence: CASHGTGVGNTEAFF. The rearrangement joins TRBV5-1 to TRBJ1-1, with 10 bases fitting TRBD1. Germline lookup yields CDR1 SGHRS and CDR2 YFSETQ. The V gene end was trimmed by 7 bases and the J gene end by 1 base; junction bases not matched to a gene: 7. The CDR3 is 15 residues long.

The chain uses TRBV5-1 and TRBJ1-6; D unclear. The V end was cut by 0 bases, the J end by 7 bases, with 5 bases between. Germline CDR1 and CDR2: SGHRS and YFSETQ. The CDR3 loop spans 13 amino acids. The CDR3 DNA reads as TGCGCCAGCAGCTTGGGTATGAATTCACCCCTCCACTTT. It encodes CASSLGMNSPLHF.

The V gene is TRBV19, the J gene TRBJ2-5; maybe TRBD2 (5 bases). Trimming took off 9 bases at V and 12 bases at J, with 8 bases between the two ends. The germline V gene encodes CDR1 LNHDA and CDR2 SQIVND (reference sequence). This CDR3 region has 8 residues. CDR3 sequence: CASMGEYF. CDR3 bases: TGTGCCAGCATGGGAGAGTACTTC.

This clone was seen more than once but under ten times. The rearrangement joins TRBV5-1 to TRBJ1-1; D perhaps matches TRBD1 (6 bases). The CDR3 runs 13 residues. The V gene's germline CDR1 is SGHRS and CDR2 YFSETQ. V was cut by 5 bases and J by 0 bases, with 8 bases left in between. CDR3 protein: CASSTGLNTEAFF. CDR3 bases: TGCGCCAGCAGTACAGGGTTGAACACTGAAGCTTTCTTT.

The CDR3 DNA follows: TGTGCCACCGCCAGAACTGAAGCTTTCTTT. Protein sequence: CATARTEAFF. This rearrangement joins TRBV19 to TRBJ1-1; D is unclear. This CDR3 has 10 residues. The germline V gene has CDR1 LNHDA and CDR2 SQIVND (reference sequence). V gave up 10 bases and J gave up 5 bases, with 8 bases separating them.

This clone was recorded once. V and J are TRBV5-4 and TRBJ2-2; 12 nucleotides line up with TRBD2. Looked up from germline, CDR1 is SGHNT and CDR2 is YYREEE (reference sequence). Trimming cost V 4 bases and J 2 bases; bases outside gene matches: 6. The CDR3 is 17 amino acids. The CDR3 loop is CASSLGLAGLNTGELFF. The CDR3 nucleotides read TGTGCCAGCAGCCTAGGACTAGCGGGACTTAACACCGGGGAGCTGTTTTTT.

CDR3 region: CASSLASGQETQYF. CDR3 DNA: TGTGCCAGCAGCTTGGCTAGCGGGCAAGAGACCCAGTACTTC. The chain is built from TRBV5-6 and TRBJ2-5; 8 positions match TRBD2. Germline V gene sequence: CDR1 SGHDT, CDR2 YYEEEE. The CDR3 contains 14 residues. V gave up 0 bases and J gave up 2 bases; unmatched junction bases: 0.

CDR3 in DNA: TGTGCCAGCAGCTCGGACTTTTCCTACGAGCAGTACTTC. Its protein product is CASSSDFSYEQYF. This rearrangement joins TRBV7-2 to TRBJ2-7, with D possibly being TRBD2 (5 bases). The CDR3 totals 13 residues. CDR1 is SGHTA, CDR2 FQGNSA, per germline. The V end was cut by 4 bases, the J end by 1 base, with 8 bases between.

This chain joins TRBV4-1 and TRBJ2-3; possible D gene TRBD1, 5 bases. CDR3 length: 17 amino acids. The V and J ends lost 4 bases and 2 bases respectively, with 19 bases between them. From germline, CDR1 is MGHRA and CDR2 YSYEKL. CDR3 in amino acids: CASSLRTLVGPTDTQYF. The CDR3 DNA is TGCGCCAGCAGCCTTCGGACACTGGTGGGTCCCACAGATACGCAGTATTTT.

This clone came up once. This sequence joins TRBV5-1 and TRBJ2-3, with 7 bases lining up with TRBD1. CDR3 length: 16 amino acids. From germline, CDR1 is SGHRS and CDR2 YFSETQ. V shed 3 bases and J 4 bases; nucleotides not matched to a gene: 11. The CDR3 bases are TGCGCCAGCAGCTCCGCCGGGACAGCGTTCGCAGATACGCAGTATTTT. It specifies CASSSAGTAFADTQYF.

The chain uses TRBV13 and TRBJ2-3; D is possibly TRBD2 (6 bases). From germline, CDR1 is PRHDT and CDR2 FYEKMQ (reference sequence). CDR3 length: 14 amino acids. Trimming removed 4 bases at V and 0 bases at J, with 8 bases between. DNA for the CDR3: TGTGCCAGCAGCTCGGGACTCAGCACAGATACGCAGTATTTT. It encodes CASSSGLSTDTQYF.

V is TRBV4-1 and J is TRBJ2-7; D is undetermined. Germline CDR1 is MGHRA and CDR2 is YSYEKL. Trimming stripped 0 bases from V and 0 bases from J, with 12 bases between. This CDR3 has 16 residues. CDR3 coding DNA: TGCGCCAGCAGCCAAGATCAGTATCGTGCCTCCTACGAGCAGTACTTC. It translates to CASSQDQYRASYEQYF.

This clone occurred once. DNA for the CDR3: TGTGCCAGCGGTAATAGGGGTGAAAAACTGTTTTTT. It translates to CASGNRGEKLFF. The V call is TRBV5-6, the J call TRBJ1-4; possible D gene TRBD1, 5 bases. Looked up from germline, CDR1 is SGHDT and CDR2 is YYEEEE. The V and J ends lost 7 bases and 7 bases respectively, with 11 bases between them. The CDR3 length is 12 residues.

DNA of the CDR3: TGTGCCAGCAGTTCCTTCGGCTATGGCTACACCTTC. Translation: CASSSFGYGYTF. The chain uses TRBV27 and TRBJ1-2, with no clear D. Germline V gene sequence: CDR1 MNHEY, CDR2 SMNVEV (reference sequence). The CDR3 extends over 12 amino acids. The ends were cut back, 4 bases at V and 4 bases at J, with 7 bases in the middle.

This clone appeared a single time. The V and J genes are TRBV7-7 and TRBJ2-2; TRBD2 might be the D (6 bases). Germline V gives CDR1 SSHAT, CDR2 FNYEAQ (reference sequence). Trimming removed 5 bases from V and 1 base from J, with 11 bases in between. This CDR3 is built from 15 residues. CDR3 in DNA: TGTGCCAGCAGCGTTAGCGGACTGAACACCGGGGAGCTGTTTTTT. Residues: CASSVSGLNTGELFF.

The chain is built from TRBV7-9 and TRBJ1-1; the D is unclear. This CDR3 region has 13 residues. The V gene lost 5 bases and the J gene lost 7 bases, with 14 bases spanning the gap. Germline V gene lookup returns CDR1 SEHNR and CDR2 FQNEAQ (reference sequence). The CDR3 here is CASSHPPGIEAFF. Here the CDR3 DNA reads TGTGCCAGCAGCCATCCCCCCGGGATTGAAGCTTTCTTT.

Only one count was recorded for this clone. The chain employs TRBV2 and TRBJ2-2, with 12 bases fitting TRBD1. Germline V gene sequence: CDR1 SNHLY, CDR2 FYNNEI. This CDR3 has 17 residues. Trimming took 6 bases from V and 4 from J; bases not matched to a gene: 9. This CDR3 reads CASSGDRGRGSTGELFF. In nucleotides, the CDR3 is TGTGCCAGCAGCGGGGACAGGGGGCGCGGGTCCACCGGGGAGCTGTTTTTT.

V usage is TRBV11-3 and J usage is TRBJ2-3; D uncertain. V was pared by 0 bases and J by 3 bases, with 4 bases between. Germline V gene sequence: CDR1 SGHNT, CDR2 YENEEA. CDR3 size: 13 residues. CDR3 nucleotide sequence: TGTGCCAGCAGCTTAGACGGGACAGATACGCAGTATTTT. Translation gives CASSLDGTDTQYF.

On this clone: One end of the junction varies from germline; a read error may be responsible. The chain has TRBV7-9 and TRBJ2-4; D is possibly TRBD1 (6 bases). Germline CDR1 is SEHNR and CDR2 is FQNEAQ (reference sequence). This CDR3 spans 17 amino acids. CDR3 in amino acids: CASSYSVITAKQQGESF. The DNA for the CDR3 is TGTGCCAGCAGCTATAGCGTGATAACAGCAAAACAACAGGGAGAATCCTTC.

The rearrangement links TRBV5-4 to TRBJ2-5, with D perhaps TRBD2 (6 bases). This CDR3 spans 14 amino acids. Trimming pared 0 bases from V and 2 bases from J, leaving 8 bases between. CDR1 is SGHNT and CDR2 is YYREEE in the germline V gene (reference sequence). The CDR3: CASSLGLAQETQYF. The DNA for the CDR3 is TGTGCCAGCAGCTTGGGGCTAGCGCAAGAGACCCAGTACTTC.

On this clone: An end of the junction differs from the germline gene, which may be a read error. This chain uses TRBV4-1 with TRBJ2-1, with 7 positions matching TRBD2. The germline V gene has CDR1 MGHRA and CDR2 YSYEKL. The CDR3 runs 13 residues. CDR3: CASSTRDYHEQFF. The CDR3 nucleotides are TGCGCCAGCAGCACCAGGGACTACCATGAGCAGTTCTTC.

This chain connects TRBV29-1 to TRBJ2-5; no reliable D call. The CDR3 runs 12 residues. Trimming took 4 bases from V and 2 from J, leaving 8 bases between them. The germline V gene has CDR1 SQVTM and CDR2 ANQGSEA. In nucleotides, the CDR3 is TGCAGCGTTGCGGTGATACAAGAGACCCAGTACTTC. Protein: CSVAVIQETQYF.

V gene TRBV28 combines with J gene TRBJ1-2; D not resolved. CDR1 is MDHEN and CDR2 is SYDVKM in the germline V gene. V was pared by 3 bases and J by 8 bases, with 16 bases between. CDR3 size: 14 residues. The CDR3 bases are TGTGCCAGCAGTTTCGGGGTCGAGGAACGGGGCTACACCTTC. It yields the protein CASSFGVEERGYTF.

This chain joins TRBV2 and TRBJ2-1, with a tentative D call TRBD2 (7 bases). Germline lookup yields CDR1 SNHLY and CDR2 FYNNEI. The CDR3 contains 13 residues. The germline V and J ends were trimmed by 8 bases and 8 bases, with 16 bases remaining between them. Here the CDR3 reads CASCWGEGDEQFF. The CDR3 DNA reads as TGTGCCAGCTGTTGGGGGGAGGGGGATGAGCAGTTCTTC.

This clone is a singleton in its sample. The gene calls are TRBV29-1 and TRBJ2-3; D is unclear. Germline V gene sequence: CDR1 SQVTM, CDR2 ANQGSEA. The V and J ends lost 6 bases and 5 bases respectively, with 9 bases between them. The CDR3 sequence is 11 residues long. The CDR3 DNA reads TGCAGCGTAAGACAATTAGATACGCAGTATTTT. As protein: CSVRQLDTQYF.

This clone came up a few times. The V and J genes are TRBV11-2 and TRBJ2-2; D is possibly TRBD2 (5 bases). Germline CDR1 and CDR2: SGHAT and FQNNGV. This CDR3 comprises 14 residues. V was clipped by 5 bases and J by 2 bases, with 9 bases between them. Here the CDR3 reads CASSRDHNTGELFF. The CDR3 DNA sequence: TGTGCCAGCAGCCGGGATCACAACACCGGGGAGCTGTTTTTT.

V gene TRBV25-1 combines with J gene TRBJ1-4; D remains unclear. This CDR3 region has 15 residues. The germline CDR1 and CDR2 sequences are MGHDK and SYGVNS. V lost 3 bases and J 4 bases, leaving 12 bases between the germline ends. Here the CDR3 reads CASSDSRRLNEKLFF. As DNA, the CDR3 is TGTGCCAGCAGTGATTCACGGAGACTTAATGAAAAACTGTTTTTT.

This clone has just one count. This chain links TRBV18 with TRBJ2-7; TRBD1 agrees at 7 bases. The junction had 7 bases not matched to a gene; V was cut back by 6 bases and J by 2 bases. Germline V gene lookup returns CDR1 KGHSH and CDR2 LQKENI. The CDR3 length is 14 residues. In nucleotides, the CDR3 is TGTGCCAGCTCGTCGGGACAGACTACCTACGAGCAGTACTTC. It specifies CASSSGQTTYEQYF.

V is TRBV27 and J is TRBJ2-7, with 7 bases aligning to TRBD1. The CDR3 loop spans 14 amino acids. Germline assignment: CDR1 MNHEY and CDR2 SMNVEV (reference sequence). V gave up 5 bases and J gave up 5 bases; unmatched junction bases: 9. The CDR3 here is CASSPYSTGNEQYF. The CDR3 DNA sequence: TGTGCCAGCAGTCCCTACTCGACAGGGAACGAGCAGTACTTC.

The chain has TRBV6-1 and TRBJ2-3; 8 bases are shared with TRBD2. The CDR3 runs to 16 residues. V dropped 2 bases and J dropped 0; count of bases not matched to a gene: 4. CDR1 and CDR2 from the germline V gene are MNHNS and SASEGT. The CDR3 DNA sequence: TGTGCCAGCAGTGAATTGGCGGGAGGAAGCACAGATACGCAGTATTTT. This codes for CASSELAGGSTDTQYF.